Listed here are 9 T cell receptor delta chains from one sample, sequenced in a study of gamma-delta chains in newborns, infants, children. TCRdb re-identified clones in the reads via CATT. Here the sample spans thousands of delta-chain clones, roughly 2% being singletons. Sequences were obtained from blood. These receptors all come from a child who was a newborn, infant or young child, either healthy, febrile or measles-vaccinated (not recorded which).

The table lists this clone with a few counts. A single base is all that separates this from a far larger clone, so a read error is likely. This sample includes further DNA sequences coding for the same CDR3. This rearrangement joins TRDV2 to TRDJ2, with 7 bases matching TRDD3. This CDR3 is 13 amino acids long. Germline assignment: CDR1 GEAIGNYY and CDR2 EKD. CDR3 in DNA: TGTGCCTGTGACACCTGGGGGACAGCACAACTCTTCTTC. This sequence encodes CACDTWGTAQLFF.

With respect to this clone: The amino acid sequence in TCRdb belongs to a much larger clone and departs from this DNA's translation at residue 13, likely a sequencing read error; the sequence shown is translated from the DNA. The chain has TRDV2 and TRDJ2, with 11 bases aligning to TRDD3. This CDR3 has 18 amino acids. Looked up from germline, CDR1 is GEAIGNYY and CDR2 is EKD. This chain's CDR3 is CACDSVGDTPSLSAQLFF. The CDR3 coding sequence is TGTGCCTGTGACTCAGTGGGGGATACGCCTTCTTTGTCAGCACAACTCTTCTTT.

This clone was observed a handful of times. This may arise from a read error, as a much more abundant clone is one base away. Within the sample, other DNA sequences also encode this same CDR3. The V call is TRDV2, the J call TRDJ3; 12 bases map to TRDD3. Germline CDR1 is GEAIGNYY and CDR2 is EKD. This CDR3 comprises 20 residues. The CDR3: CACDKVLGDTSGWDTRQMFF. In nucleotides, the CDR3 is TGTGCCTGTGACAAAGTACTGGGGGATACAAGCGGCTGGGACACCCGCCAGATGTTTTTC.

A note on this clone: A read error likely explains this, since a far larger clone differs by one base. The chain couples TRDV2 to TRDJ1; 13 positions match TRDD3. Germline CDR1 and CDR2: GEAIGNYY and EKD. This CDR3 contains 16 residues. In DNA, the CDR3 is TGTGCCTGTGACATACTGGGGGATACGTACACCGATAAACCCATCTTT. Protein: CACDILGDTYTDKPIF.

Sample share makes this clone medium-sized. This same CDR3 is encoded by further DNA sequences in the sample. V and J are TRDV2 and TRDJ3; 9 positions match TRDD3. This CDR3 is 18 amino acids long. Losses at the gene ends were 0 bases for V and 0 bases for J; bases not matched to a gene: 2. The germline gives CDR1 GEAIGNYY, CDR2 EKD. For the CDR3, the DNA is TGTGCCTGTGACACCACGGGGGATACCTCCTGGGACACCCGACAGATGTTTTTC. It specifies CACDTTGDTSWDTRQMFF.

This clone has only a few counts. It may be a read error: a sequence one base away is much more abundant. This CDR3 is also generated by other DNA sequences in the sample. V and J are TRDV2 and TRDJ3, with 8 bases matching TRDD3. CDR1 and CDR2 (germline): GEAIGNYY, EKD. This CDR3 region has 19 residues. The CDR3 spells CACDTGGLIRSWDTRQMFF. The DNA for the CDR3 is TGTGCCTGTGACACTGGGGGATTGATCCGCTCCTGGGACACCCGGCAGATGTTTTTC.

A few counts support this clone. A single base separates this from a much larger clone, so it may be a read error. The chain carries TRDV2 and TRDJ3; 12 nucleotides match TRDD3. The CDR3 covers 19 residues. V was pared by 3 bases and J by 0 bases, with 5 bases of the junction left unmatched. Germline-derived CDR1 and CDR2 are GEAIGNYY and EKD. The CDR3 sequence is CACDYWGIQISWDTRQMFF. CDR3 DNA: TGTGCCTGTGACTACTGGGGGATACAAATCTCCTGGGACACCCGACAGATGTTTTTC.

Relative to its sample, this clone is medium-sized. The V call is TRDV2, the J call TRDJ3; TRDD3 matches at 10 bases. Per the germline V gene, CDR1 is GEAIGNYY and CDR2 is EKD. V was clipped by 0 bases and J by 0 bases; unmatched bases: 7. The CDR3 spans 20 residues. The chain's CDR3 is CACDTGWGINGSWDTRQMFF. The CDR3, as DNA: TGTGCCTGTGACACCGGCTGGGGGATAAACGGCTCCTGGGACACCCGACAGATGTTTTTC.

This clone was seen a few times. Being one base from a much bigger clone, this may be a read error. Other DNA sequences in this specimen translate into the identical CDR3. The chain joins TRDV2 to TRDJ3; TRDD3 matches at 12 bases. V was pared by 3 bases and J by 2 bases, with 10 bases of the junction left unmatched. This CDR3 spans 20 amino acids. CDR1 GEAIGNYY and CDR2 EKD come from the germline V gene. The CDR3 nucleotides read TGTGCCTGTGACCCAGTACTGGGGGATACACGGCCCTGGGACACCCGACAGATGTTTTTC. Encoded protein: CACDPVLGDTRPWDTRQMFF.